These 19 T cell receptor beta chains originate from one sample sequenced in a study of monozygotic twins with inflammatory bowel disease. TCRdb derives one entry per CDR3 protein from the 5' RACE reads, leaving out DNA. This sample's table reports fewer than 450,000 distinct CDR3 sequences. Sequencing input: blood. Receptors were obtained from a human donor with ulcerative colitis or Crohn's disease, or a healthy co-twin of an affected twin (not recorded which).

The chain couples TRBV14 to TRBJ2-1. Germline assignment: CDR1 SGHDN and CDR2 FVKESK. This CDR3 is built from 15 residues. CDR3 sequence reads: CASSRDQGSYNEQFF.

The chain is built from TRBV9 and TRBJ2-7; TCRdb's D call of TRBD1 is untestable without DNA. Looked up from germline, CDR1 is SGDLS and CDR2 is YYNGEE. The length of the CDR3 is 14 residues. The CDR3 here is CASSPGGVLYEQYF.

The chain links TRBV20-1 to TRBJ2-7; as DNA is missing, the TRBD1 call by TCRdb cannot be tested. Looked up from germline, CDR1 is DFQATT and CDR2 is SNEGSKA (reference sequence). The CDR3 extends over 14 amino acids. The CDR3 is CSARSGQGGYEQYF.

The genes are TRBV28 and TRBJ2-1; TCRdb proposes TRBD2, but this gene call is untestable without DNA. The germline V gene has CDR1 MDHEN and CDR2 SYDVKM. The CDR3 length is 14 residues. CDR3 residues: CASTTSGGGNEQFF.

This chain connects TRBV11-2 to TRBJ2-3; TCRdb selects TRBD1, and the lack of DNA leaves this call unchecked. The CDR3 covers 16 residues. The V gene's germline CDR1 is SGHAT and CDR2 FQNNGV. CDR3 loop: CASSLLRGRRSDTQYF.

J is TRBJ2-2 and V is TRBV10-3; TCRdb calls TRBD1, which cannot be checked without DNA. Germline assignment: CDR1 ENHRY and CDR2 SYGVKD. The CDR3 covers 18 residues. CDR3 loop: CAISGNRQGVSNTGELFF.

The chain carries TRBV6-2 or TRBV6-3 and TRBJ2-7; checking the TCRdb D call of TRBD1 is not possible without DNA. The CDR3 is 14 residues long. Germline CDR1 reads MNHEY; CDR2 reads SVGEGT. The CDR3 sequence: CASSYERGLYEQYF.

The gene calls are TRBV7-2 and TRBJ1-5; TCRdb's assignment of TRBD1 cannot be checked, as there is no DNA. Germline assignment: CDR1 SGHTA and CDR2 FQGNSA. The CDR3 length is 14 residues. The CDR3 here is CASSFDRESQPQHF.

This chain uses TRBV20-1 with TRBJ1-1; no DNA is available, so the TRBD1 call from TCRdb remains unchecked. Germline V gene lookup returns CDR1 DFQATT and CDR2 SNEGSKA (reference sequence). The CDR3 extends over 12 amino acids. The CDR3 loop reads CSAPGVGTEAFF.

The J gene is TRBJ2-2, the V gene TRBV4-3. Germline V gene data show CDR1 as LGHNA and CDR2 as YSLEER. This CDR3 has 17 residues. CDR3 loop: CASSQDPWVTNTGELFF.

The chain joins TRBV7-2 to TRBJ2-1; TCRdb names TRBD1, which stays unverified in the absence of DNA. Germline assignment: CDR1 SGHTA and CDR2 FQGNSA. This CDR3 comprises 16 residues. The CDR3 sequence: CASSVRGGAVYNEQFF.

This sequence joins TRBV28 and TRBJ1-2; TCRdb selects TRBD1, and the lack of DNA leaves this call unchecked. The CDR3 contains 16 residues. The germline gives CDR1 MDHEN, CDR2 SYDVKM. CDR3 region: CASSRAGRDTNYGYTF.

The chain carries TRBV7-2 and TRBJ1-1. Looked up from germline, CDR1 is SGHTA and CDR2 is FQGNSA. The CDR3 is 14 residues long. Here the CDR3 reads CASIQTGLYTEAFF.

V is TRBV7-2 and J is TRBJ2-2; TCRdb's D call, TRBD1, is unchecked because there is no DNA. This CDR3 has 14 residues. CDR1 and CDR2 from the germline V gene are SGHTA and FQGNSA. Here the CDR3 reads CASSLYEGTGELFF.

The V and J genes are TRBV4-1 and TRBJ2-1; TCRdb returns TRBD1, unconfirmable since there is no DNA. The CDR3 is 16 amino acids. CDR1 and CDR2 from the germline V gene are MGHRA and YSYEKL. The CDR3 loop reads CASRPPTGQGGNEQFF.

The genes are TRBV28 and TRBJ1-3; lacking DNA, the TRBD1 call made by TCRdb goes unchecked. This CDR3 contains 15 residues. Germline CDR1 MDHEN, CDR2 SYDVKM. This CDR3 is CASIPNRVSGNTIYF.

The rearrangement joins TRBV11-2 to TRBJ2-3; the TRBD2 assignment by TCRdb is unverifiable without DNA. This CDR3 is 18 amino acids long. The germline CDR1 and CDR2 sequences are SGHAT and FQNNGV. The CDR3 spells CASSFLLAGGPSTDTQYF.

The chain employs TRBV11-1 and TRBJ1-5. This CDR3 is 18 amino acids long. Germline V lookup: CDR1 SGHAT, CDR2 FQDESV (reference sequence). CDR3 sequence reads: CASSEGTAGFDESQPQHF.

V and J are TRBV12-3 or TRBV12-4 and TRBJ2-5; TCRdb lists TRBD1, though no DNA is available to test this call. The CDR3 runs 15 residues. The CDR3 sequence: CASSLGPGRQETQYF.